This TCR beta chain appears in the sequencing data of a study of HIV-infected patients and healthy controls. The sample holds many counts of this clonotype. All unsorted peripheral T cells were captured because whole blood was used without fractionation. cDNA was made from about 510 ng RNA using alpha and beta constant primers. Using multiplexing indices, alpha and beta chain libraries were generated apart by chain-specific third strand synthesis. One entry per CDR3 protein, called by TCRdb with MiXCR from the 5' RACE reads. The sample consists of about 15,000 distinct CDR3 sequences, roughly 7.6% of them appearing once. The junction had 11 bases not matched to a gene; V was cut back by 4 bases and J by 8 bases. Germline V gene lookup returns CDR1 SGHKS and CDR2 YYEKEE (reference sequence). This CDR3 spans 14 amino acids.

Material: blood. The receptor's source is an adult in good health. The chain recombines TRBV5-5 with TRBJ1-1; 7 nucleotides line up with TRBD1. This chain's CDR3 is CASSPRDSLWEAFF. The CDR3 DNA is TGTGCCAGCAGCCCCCGGGACAGCCTATGGGAAGCTTTCTTT.